This TCR beta chain derives from a study of response to subunit inactivated influenza vaccine (dated by TCRdb to the late 2010s). In the study overall: Deep quantitative profiling of the T cell receptor repertoire was used in the study to follow responses to a trivalent subunit inactivated influenza vaccine.

V drops 1 base and J drops 4 bases, leaving 11 bases in between. From cysteine to phenylalanine, the CDR3 is 15 amino acids long. Kept here is only the CDR3 DNA, which spans 45 bases and is read in frame from base 1. Reading the germline V gene gives CDR1 SGHTA and CDR2 FQGNSA. To note about this clonotype: Its antigen is unknown. A much larger clone differs by one base, so this may be a read error.

The investigation overall reported the following: The authors suggested that each seasonal influenza vaccination may recruit only a limited number of new T cells.

The library was made by RT-PCR. Instrument on record: Illumina HiSeq 2500. Clones were called with MiXCR by TCRdb after fastp trimmed the public reads at Q25, and only in-frame beta chains were retained. CDR3 protein duplicates are merged, each entry listing the most common genes and DNA. Here the sample has 550,000 to 650,000 distinct CDR3 sequences; approximately 12% occur a single time. Together, the top ten hold roughly 10% of the sample. The V and J segments used are TRBV7-2 and TRBJ2-1; too little of a D gene remains to name it. This specimen consisted of PBMCs from blood, obtained on the day of vaccination. This receptor was taken from a man between 45 and 60 years old who received an inactivated influenza vaccine. Donor details come from another sample of the same person, matched by shared clones. The DNA sequence is as follows: TGTGCCAGCAGCTTAGTCCGCTGCCCTTACAATGAGCAGTTCTTC. It is translated as CASSLVRCPYNEQFF.